The source of this TCR beta chain is a study of control samples from healthy donors and cancer patients. Per germline, CDR1 SGHTA and CDR2 FQGNSA. This CDR3 is built from 14 residues. Trimming shortened V by 1 base and J by 5 bases, and 11 bases separated the two germline ends. Some clones are missing from TCRdb's copy, which holds only in-frame ones; the method was immunoSEQ multiplex PCR. The sample lists tens of thousands of clones, 91% occurring once. The sequenced sample was blood. This rearrangement joins TRBV7-2 to TRBJ1-1; D is possibly TRBD1 (5 bases). This clonotype was obtained from a man between 45 and 60 years old in good health. CDR3 in DNA: TGTGCCAGCAGCTTAGGGGCGGGGGGGACTGAAGCTTTCTTT. Encoded protein: CASSLGAGGTEAFF.